These 14 T cell receptor beta chains originate from one sample sequenced in a study of response to subunit inactivated influenza vaccine (dated by TCRdb to 2017 to 2018). The protocol used for the library was RT-PCR. The sequencer listed for this sample is Illumina HiSeq 2500. TCRdb reprocessed the public reads (quality trimming at Q25 with fastp, clone calling with MiXCR) and kept in-frame beta chains. Here each entry gathers all rows of one CDR3 protein and keeps the most common genes and DNA. This sample holds approximately 170,000 distinct CDR3 sequences; around 14% were observed only once. The ten most abundant clones make up about a quarter of the sample. The sample consisted of CD8+ T cells sorted from PBMCs, taken approximately 5 days after vaccination. These receptors were taken from a man in his forties or fifties who received an inactivated influenza vaccine. Donor details come from another sample of the same person, matched by shared clones.

CDR3 protein: CASVGGRADYNEQFF. CDR3 bases: TGTGCCAGCGTAGGCGGGAGGGCCGACTACAATGAGCAGTTCTTC. The rearrangement joins TRBV6-2 or TRBV6-3 to TRBJ2-1, with 9 bases matching TRBD2. The junction had 8 bases not matched to a gene; V was cut back by 8 bases and J by 3 bases. Germline assignment: CDR1 MNHEY and CDR2 SVGEGT. This CDR3 is built from 15 residues.

This clonotype was seen only a few times. The chain has TRBV6-4 and TRBJ2-1; 10 bases match TRBD2. CDR1 is MRHNA and CDR2 is SNTAGT in the germline V gene. Germline trimming cut 3 bases from V and 8 bases from J; bases unmatched to any gene: 7. The CDR3 has 15 amino acids. CDR3 nucleotides: TGTGCCAGCAGTGAGGATCTAGCGGGAGTCTATGAGCAGTTCTTC. It yields the protein CASSEDLAGVYEQFF.

This clonotype was picked up a small number of times. This rearrangement joins TRBV29-1 to TRBJ2-4; TRBD1 or TRBD2 may be the D gene (6 bases each). The CDR3 runs to 13 residues. In germline, CDR1 is SQVTM, CDR2 ANQGSEA. Trimming removed 7 bases from V and 2 bases from J, with 12 bases in between. CDR3 DNA sequence: TGCAGCGCCGTGGGGGGCCCCAAAAACATTCAGTACTTC. It yields the protein CSAVGGPKNIQYF.

The gene calls are TRBV15 and TRBJ2-1; 10 nucleotides match TRBD2. CDR1 is LNHNV and CDR2 is YYDKDF in the germline V gene (reference sequence). The trim removed 0 bases at V and 8 bases at J, leaving 13 bases unmatched. The CDR3 consists of 18 residues. This chain's CDR3 is CATSRDFLAGDGYDEQFF. CDR3 DNA: TGTGCCACCAGCAGAGATTTCCTAGCGGGAGATGGGTACGATGAGCAGTTCTTC. Drawing the rest from reference TRBV15 and TRBJ2-1, the complete variable domain is DAMVIQNPRYQVTQFGKPVTLSCSQTLNHNVMYWYQQKSSQAPKLLFHYYDKDFNNEADTPDNFQSRRPNTSFCFLDIRSPGLGDTAMYLCATSRDFLAGDGYDEQFFGPGTRLTVL.

The CDR3 spells CASSFGTRGEQYF. Written as DNA, the CDR3 is TGTGCCAGCAGTTTTGGCACCCGGGGAGAGCAGTACTTC. The rearrangement links TRBV12-3 or TRBV12-4 to TRBJ2-7, with D perhaps TRBD2 (5 bases). Trimming shortened V by 3 bases and J by 7 bases, and 13 bases separated the two germline ends. The CDR3 consists of 13 residues.

V usage is TRBV7-9 and J usage is TRBJ1-2, with D possibly TRBD1 on 5 matching bases. This CDR3 has 16 amino acids. V lost 1 base, J lost 0 bases, and 12 bases lay in between. CDR1 is SEHNR and CDR2 is FQNEAQ in the germline V gene (reference sequence). In DNA form, the CDR3 reads TGTGCCAGCAGCTTAGGGGGGACGGCCGCTAACTATGGCTACACCTTC. As protein: CASSLGGTAANYGYTF.

The rearrangement links TRBV2 to TRBJ2-7, with a weak D call TRBD2 (5 bases). V lost 6 bases and J lost 0, with 18 bases in between. The CDR3 runs 16 residues. Germline V gene data show CDR1 as SNHLY and CDR2 as FYNNEI. The CDR3 bases are TGTGCCAGCAGCCCCGTCGGCGGAGGAAACTCCTACGAGCAGTACTTC. Translating it yields CASSPVGGGNSYEQYF.

This clonotype was seen a few times. The V call is TRBV11-2, the J call TRBJ1-1; TRBD1 aligns across 9 bases. Germline V gene data show CDR1 as SGHAT and CDR2 as FQNNGV. With V trimmed by 1 base and J by 4 bases, 7 bases remained unmatched. This CDR3 comprises 16 residues. CDR3 coding DNA: TGTGCCAGCAGCTTAGTATTAAACAGGGGGCTCACTGAAGCTTTCTTT. Its protein is CASSLVLNRGLTEAFF.

CDR3: CASSYGGRYEQYF. The DNA for the CDR3 is TGTGCCAGCAGTTACGGGGGGAGATACGAGCAGTACTTC. The chain joins TRBV6-5 to TRBJ2-7; weak D call: TRBD2 (6 bases). This CDR3 has 13 amino acids. Looked up from germline, CDR1 is MNHEY and CDR2 is SVGAGI. V was clipped by 2 bases and J by 4 bases, with 9 bases between them.

V usage is TRBV29-1 and J usage is TRBJ2-1; TRBD1 matches 8 bases. CDR1 and CDR2 from the germline V gene are SQVTM and ANQGSEA. Germline trimming cut 8 bases from V and 9 bases from J; bases unmatched to any gene: 9. The CDR3 runs 12 residues. The CDR3 nucleotides are TGCAGCTTAGTAGCCCAGGGGGCTGAGCAGTTCTTC. This translates into CSLVAQGAEQFF.

The V call is TRBV6-6, the J call TRBJ2-1, with D tentatively TRBD1 (6 bases). The CDR3 is made up of 13 amino acids. The germline V gene encodes CDR1 MNHNY and CDR2 SVGAGI (reference sequence). V was pared by 7 bases and J by 3 bases, with 10 bases between. This CDR3 is CASTLQGYNEQFF. DNA for the CDR3: TGTGCCAGCACCCTACAGGGCTACAATGAGCAGTTCTTC.

The chain recombines TRBV29-1 with TRBJ2-7; TRBD2 agrees at 10 bases. Germline V lookup: CDR1 SQVTM, CDR2 ANQGSEA. With V trimmed by 5 bases and J by 2 bases, 12 bases remained unmatched. The CDR3 consists of 16 residues. The CDR3 DNA reads as TGCAGCGTTTATGGAGGGTTAGCGGGAGGTACCTACGAGCAGTACTTC. Its translation: CSVYGGLAGGTYEQYF.

This clonotype was counted only a few times. The J gene is TRBJ2-4, the V gene TRBV24-1, with no clear D. The CDR3 consists of 12 residues. The ends were cut back, 6 bases at V and 7 bases at J, with 9 bases in the middle. Germline V lookup: CDR1 KGHDR, CDR2 SFDVKD. The CDR3 bases are TGTGCCACCAGTTCCAGTGGGAACATTCAGTACTTC. Protein sequence: CATSSSGNIQYF.

This clonotype was counted only a few times. This sequence may be a read error, since a much larger clone differs from it by one base. V usage is TRBV7-2 and J usage is TRBJ2-7; D is ambiguous. Per the germline V gene, CDR1 is SGHTA and CDR2 is FQGNSA. The CDR3 runs to 12 residues. V was trimmed by 5 bases and J by 0 bases, leaving 5 bases between them. The CDR3 spells CASSHYSYEQYF. The CDR3 DNA follows: TGTGCCAGCAGCCACTACTCCTACGAGCAGTACTTC.